The T cell receptor beta chain under discussion was sequenced for a study of cytomegalovirus exposure and HLA in healthy donors. Deletions cut 0 bases from V and 2 bases from J, with 12 bases between. The CDR3 length is 16 residues. Germline CDR1 reads SGDLS; CDR2 reads YYNGEE. The PCR employed 60 Vbeta primers together with 13 Jbeta primers. TCRdb's table, derived via immunoSEQ multiplex PCR, lists solely in-frame clones and lacks some. This sample has over 100,000 clones, with around four fifths found just once. Study observations and caveats: What a later analysis showed was that several of the most significant clusters appeared linked to common viral pathogens. The records held CMV serostatus as the only immune exposure information. Generally TCR sequences proved uncommon, though certain public TCRs appeared in numerous donors.

This clone has only one observation. The antigen remains unidentified. The TCR comes from a woman aged 35 to 49 in good health and CMV-seronegative. Sequencing was done on a sample of PBMCs. J is TRBJ2-1 and V is TRBV9, with D perhaps matching TRBD2 (5 bases). Here the CDR3 reads CASSVGATRTYNEQFF. CDR3 coding DNA: TGTGCCAGCAGCGTAGGAGCAACTAGAACCTACAATGAGCAGTTCTTC.